This T cell receptor beta chain was recorded in a study of blood T cell repertoires in COVID-19. Across the study: PBMCs, B-cell-depleted T cells, or T cells provided the cDNA or gDNA that made up the material.

Data came from immunoSEQ multiplex PCR; TCRdb stores just in-frame clones and leaves some out. The sample consists of roughly 99,000 clones, 70% to 90% of them appearing once. Patients of the Seattle cohort, enrolled during active infection, were followed longitudinally. Germline V gene data show CDR1 as LGHNA and CDR2 as YSLEER. The V and J ends lost 0 bases and 5 bases respectively, with 5 bases between them. The CDR3 spans 13 residues. Sequenced input: peripheral blood. The V call is TRBV4-3, the J call TRBJ1-5, with D hard to call. This TCR was recovered from a man in his forties or fifties with COVID-19, enrolled during active disease. The CDR3 nucleotides are TGCGCCAGCAGCCAAGATTGGCATCAGCCCCAGCATTTT. Its protein product is CASSQDWHQPQHF.